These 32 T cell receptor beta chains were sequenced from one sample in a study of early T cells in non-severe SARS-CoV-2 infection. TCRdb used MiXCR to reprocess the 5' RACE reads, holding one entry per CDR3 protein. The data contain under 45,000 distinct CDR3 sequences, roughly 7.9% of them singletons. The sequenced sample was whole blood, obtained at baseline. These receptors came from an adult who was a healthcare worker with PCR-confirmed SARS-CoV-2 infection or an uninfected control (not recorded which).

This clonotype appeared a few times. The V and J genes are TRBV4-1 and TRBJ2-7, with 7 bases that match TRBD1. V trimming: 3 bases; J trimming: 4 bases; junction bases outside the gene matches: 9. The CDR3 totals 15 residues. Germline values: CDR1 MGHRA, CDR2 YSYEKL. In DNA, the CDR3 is TGCGCCAGCAGCCATCCCCCGGACAGGAGGTACGAGCAGTACTTC. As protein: CASSHPPDRRYEQYF.

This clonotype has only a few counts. The CDR3 reads CASSPGISSYEQYF. DNA of the CDR3: TGTGCCAGCAGCCCGGGGATATCTTCCTACGAGCAGTACTTC. The chain joins TRBV5-4 to TRBJ2-7, with D tentatively TRBD2 (5 bases). Germline CDR1 is SGHNT and CDR2 is YYREEE (reference sequence). The V gene lost 4 bases and the J gene lost 1 base, with 12 bases spanning the gap. The CDR3 spans 14 residues. Variable domain in full (rest from reference TRBV5-4 and TRBJ2-7): ETGVTQSPTHLIKTRGQQVTLRCSSQSGHNTVSWYQQALGQGPQFIFQYYREEENGRGNFPPRFSGLQFPNYSSELNVNALELDDSALYLCASSPGISSYEQYFGPGTRLTVT.

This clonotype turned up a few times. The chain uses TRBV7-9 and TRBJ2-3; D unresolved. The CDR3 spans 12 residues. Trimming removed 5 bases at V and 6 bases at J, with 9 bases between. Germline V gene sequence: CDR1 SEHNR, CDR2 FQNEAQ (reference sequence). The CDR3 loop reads CASSLSMDTQYF. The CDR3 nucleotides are TGTGCCAGCAGCCTTTCGATGGATACGCAGTATTTT.

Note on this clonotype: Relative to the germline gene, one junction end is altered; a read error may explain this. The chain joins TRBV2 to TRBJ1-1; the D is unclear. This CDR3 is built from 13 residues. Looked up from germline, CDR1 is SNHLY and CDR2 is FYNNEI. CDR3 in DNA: TGTGTCAGCAGTCAGCGGCGAGACACTGAAGCTTTCTTT. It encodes CVSSQRRDTEAFF.

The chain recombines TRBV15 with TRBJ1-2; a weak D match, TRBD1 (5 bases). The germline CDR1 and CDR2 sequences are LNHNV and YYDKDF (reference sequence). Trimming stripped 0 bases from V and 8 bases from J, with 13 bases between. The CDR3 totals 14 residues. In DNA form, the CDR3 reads TGTGCCACCAGCAGAGATGGGGCGAATGGGGGCTACACCTTC. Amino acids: CATSRDGANGGYTF.

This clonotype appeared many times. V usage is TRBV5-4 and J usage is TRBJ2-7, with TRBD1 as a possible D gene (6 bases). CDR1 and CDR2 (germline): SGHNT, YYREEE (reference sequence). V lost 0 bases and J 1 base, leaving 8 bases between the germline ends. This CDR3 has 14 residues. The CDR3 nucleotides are TGTGCCAGCAGCTTGGGGGACAAGTCCTACGAGCAGTACTTC. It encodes CASSLGDKSYEQYF.

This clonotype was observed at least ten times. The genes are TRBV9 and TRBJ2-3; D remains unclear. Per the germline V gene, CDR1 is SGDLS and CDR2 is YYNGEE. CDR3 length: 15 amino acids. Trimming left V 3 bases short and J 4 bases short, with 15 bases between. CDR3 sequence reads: CASSAMPSTADTQYF. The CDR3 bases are TGTGCCAGCAGCGCCATGCCTTCGACGGCAGATACGCAGTATTTT.

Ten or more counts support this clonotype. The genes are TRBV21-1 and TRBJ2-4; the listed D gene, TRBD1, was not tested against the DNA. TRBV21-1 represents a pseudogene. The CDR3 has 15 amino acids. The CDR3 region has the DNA TGTGCCAGCAGCCCTCCACAGGGGGTCAAAAACATTCAGTACTTC. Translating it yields CASSPPQGVKNIQYF.

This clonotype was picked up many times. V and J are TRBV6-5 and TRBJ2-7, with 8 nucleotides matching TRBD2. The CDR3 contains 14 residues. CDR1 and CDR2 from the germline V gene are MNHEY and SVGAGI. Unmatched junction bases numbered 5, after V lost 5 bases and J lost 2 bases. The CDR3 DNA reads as TGTGCCAGCAGTAACTTAGCGGGGCCCTACGAGCAGTACTTC. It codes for CASSNLAGPYEQYF.

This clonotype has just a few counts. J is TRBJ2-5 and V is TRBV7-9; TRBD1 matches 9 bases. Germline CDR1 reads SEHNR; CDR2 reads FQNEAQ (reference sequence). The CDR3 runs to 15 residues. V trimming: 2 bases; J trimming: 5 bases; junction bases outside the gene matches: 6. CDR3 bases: TGTGCCAGCAGCTTAACACAGGGGGCATGGGAGACCCAGTACTTC. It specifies CASSLTQGAWETQYF.

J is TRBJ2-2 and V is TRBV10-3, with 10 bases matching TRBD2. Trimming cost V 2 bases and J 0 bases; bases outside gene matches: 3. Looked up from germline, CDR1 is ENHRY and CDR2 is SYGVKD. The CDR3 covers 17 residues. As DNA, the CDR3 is TGTGCCATCAGTGAGCGCCTAGCGGGGGCGAACACCGGGGAGCTGTTTTTT. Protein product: CAISERLAGANTGELFF.

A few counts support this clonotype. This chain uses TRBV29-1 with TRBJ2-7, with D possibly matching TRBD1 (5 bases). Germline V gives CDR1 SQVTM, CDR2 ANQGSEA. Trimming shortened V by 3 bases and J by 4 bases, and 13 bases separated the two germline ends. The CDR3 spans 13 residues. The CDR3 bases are TGCAGCGTTGATGCAGGGTCAGGATACGAGCAGTACTTC. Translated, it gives CSVDAGSGYEQYF.

CDR3 loop: CASSYLGQGYGYTF. In DNA, the CDR3 is TGTGCCAGCAGTTATCTGGGACAGGGCTATGGCTACACCTTC. This chain joins TRBV6-6 and TRBJ1-2, with TRBD1 matching over 9 bases. The CDR3 sequence is 14 residues long. Looked up from germline, CDR1 is MNHNY and CDR2 is SVGAGI (reference sequence). V lost 3 bases, J lost 4 bases, and 3 bases stayed unmatched.

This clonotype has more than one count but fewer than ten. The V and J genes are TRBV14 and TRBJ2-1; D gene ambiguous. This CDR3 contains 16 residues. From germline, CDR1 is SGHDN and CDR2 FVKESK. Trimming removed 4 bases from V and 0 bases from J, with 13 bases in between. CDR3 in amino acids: CASSPIGWISYNEQFF. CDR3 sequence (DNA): TGTGCCAGCAGCCCAATCGGGTGGATCTCCTACAATGAGCAGTTCTTC.

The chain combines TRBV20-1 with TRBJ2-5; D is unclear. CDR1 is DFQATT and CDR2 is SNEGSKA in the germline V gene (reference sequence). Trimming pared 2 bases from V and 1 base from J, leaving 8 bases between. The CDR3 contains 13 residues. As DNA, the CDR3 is TGCAGTGCTAGATCGCGAGTCCAAGAGACCCAGTACTTC. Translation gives CSARSRVQETQYF.

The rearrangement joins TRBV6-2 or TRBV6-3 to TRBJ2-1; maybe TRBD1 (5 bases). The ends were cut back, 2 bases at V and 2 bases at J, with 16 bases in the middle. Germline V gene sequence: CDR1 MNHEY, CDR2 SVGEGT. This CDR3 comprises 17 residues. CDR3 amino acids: CASSYIISQGPYNEQFF. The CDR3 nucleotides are TGTGCCAGCAGTTACATCATTAGCCAGGGCCCCTACAATGAGCAGTTCTTC.

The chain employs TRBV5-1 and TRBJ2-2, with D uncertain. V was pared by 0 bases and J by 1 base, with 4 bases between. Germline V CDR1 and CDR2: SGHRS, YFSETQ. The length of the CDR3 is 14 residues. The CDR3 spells CASSLGQNTGELFF. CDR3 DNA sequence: TGCGCCAGCAGCTTGGGACAGAACACCGGGGAGCTGTTTTTT.

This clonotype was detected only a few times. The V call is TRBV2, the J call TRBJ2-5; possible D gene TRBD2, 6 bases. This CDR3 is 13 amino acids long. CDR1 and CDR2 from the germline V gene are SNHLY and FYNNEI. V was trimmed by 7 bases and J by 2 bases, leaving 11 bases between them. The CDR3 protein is CASTRDSQETQYF. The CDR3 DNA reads TGTGCCAGCACTAGGGACTCTCAAGAGACCCAGTACTTC.

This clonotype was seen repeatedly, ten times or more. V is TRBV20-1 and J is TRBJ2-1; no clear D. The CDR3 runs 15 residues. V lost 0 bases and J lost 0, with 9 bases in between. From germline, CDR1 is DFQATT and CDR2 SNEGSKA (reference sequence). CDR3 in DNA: TGCAGTGCTAGAGAACACTGGAGCTCCTACAATGAGCAGTTCTTC. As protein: CSAREHWSSYNEQFF.

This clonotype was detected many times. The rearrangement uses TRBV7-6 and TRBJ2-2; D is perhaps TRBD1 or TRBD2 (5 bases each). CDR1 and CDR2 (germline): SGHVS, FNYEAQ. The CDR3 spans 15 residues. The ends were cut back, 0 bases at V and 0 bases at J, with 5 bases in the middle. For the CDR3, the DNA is TGTGCCAGCAGCTTAGCGGGGGCGAACACCGGGGAGCTGTTTTTT. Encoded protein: CASSLAGANTGELFF.

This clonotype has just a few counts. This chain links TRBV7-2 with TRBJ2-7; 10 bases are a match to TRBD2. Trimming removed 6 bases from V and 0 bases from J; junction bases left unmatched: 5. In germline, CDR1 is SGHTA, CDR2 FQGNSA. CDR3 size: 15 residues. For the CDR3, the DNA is TGTGCCAGCAGTTCTAGCGGGGGAGCCTCCTACGAGCAGTACTTC. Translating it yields CASSSSGGASYEQYF.

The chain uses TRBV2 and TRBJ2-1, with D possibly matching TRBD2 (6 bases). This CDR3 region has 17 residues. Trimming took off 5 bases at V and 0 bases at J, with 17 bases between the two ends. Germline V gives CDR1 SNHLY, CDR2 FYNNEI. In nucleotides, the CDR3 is TGTGCCAGCAGTCGTAATAGCGGAGGGTTCTCCTACAATGAGCAGTTCTTC. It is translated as CASSRNSGGFSYNEQFF.

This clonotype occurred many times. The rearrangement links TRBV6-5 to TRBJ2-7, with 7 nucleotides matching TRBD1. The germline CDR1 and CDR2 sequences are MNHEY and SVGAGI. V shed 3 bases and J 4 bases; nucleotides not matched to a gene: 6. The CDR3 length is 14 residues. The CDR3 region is CASSYSGGGYEQYF. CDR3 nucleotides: TGTGCCAGCAGTTATTCAGGGGGTGGGTACGAGCAGTACTTC.

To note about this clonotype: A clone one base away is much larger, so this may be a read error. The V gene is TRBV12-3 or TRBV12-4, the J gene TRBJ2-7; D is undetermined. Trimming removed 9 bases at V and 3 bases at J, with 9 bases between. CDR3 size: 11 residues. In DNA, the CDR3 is TGTGCCAGAAGTCTGGACTACGAGCAGTACTTC. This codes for CARSLDYEQYF.

The CDR3 coding sequence is TGTGCCACCAGCATGGGTAGCTACAATGAGCAGTTCTTC. It yields the protein CATSMGSYNEQFF. The chain employs TRBV15 and TRBJ2-1; unclear D gene. V was cut by 4 bases and J by 3 bases, with 7 bases left in between. The CDR3 contains 13 residues. Germline lookup yields CDR1 LNHNV and CDR2 YYDKDF (reference sequence).

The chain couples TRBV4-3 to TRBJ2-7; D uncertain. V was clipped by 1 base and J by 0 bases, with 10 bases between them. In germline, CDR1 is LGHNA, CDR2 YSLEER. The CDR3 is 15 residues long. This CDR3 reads CASSQGVESSYEQYF. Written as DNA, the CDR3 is TGCGCCAGCAGCCAAGGGGTGGAGAGCTCCTACGAGCAGTACTTC.

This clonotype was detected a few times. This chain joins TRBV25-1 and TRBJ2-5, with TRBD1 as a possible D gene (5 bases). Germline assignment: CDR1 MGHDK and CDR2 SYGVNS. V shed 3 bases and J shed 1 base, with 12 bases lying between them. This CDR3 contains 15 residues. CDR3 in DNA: TGTGCCAGCAGTGACCCCCGACAGCCCCAAGAGACCCAGTACTTC. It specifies CASSDPRQPQETQYF. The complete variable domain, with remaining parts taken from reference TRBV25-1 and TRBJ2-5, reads EADIYQTPRYLVIGTGKKITLECSQTMGHDKMYWYQQDPGMELHLIHYSYGVNSTEKGDLSSESTVSRIRTEHFPLTLESARPSHTSQYLCASSDPRQPQETQYFGPGTRLLVL.

This CDR3 reads CATAGQTYEQYF. The CDR3 DNA reads as TGTGCCACAGCGGGACAAACCTACGAGCAGTACTTC. The V call is TRBV10-3, the J call TRBJ2-7; TRBD2 might be the D (7 bases). The CDR3 has 12 residues. The V end lost 10 bases, the J end lost 2 bases, and 12 bases lay between the germline ends. The germline CDR1 and CDR2 sequences are ENHRY and SYGVKD.

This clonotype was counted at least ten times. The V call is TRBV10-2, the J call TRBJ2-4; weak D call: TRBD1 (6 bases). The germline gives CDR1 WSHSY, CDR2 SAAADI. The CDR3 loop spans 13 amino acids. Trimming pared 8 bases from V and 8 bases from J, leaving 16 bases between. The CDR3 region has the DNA TGCGCCAGCCTACAGGGCCTAGGGGACATTCAGTACTTC. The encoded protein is CASLQGLGDIQYF.

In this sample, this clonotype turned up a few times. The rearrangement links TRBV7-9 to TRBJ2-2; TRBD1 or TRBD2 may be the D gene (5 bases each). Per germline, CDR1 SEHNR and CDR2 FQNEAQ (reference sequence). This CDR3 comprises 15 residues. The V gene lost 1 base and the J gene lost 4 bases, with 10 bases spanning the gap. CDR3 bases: TGTGCCAGCAGCTTAGTTCGGGGACCCACCGGGGAGCTGTTTTTT. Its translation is CASSLVRGPTGELFF.

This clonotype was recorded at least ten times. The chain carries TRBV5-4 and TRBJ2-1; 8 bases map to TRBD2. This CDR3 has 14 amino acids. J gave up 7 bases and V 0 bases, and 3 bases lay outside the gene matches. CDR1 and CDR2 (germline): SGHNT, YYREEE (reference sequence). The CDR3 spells CASSLVGGANEQFF. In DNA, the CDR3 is TGTGCCAGCAGCTTGGTCGGGGGGGCAAATGAGCAGTTCTTC.

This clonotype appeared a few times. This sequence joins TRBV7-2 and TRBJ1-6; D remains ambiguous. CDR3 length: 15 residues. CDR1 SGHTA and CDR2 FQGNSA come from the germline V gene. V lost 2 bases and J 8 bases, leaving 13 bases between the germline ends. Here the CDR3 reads CASSLRFHVDSPLHF. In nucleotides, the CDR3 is TGTGCCAGCAGCTTACGGTTCCATGTCGATTCACCCCTCCACTTT.